This T cell receptor beta chain was sequenced in a study of T cells after yellow fever vaccination. Overall study context: Researchers used SMART-Seq v4 Ultra Low Input to prepare fractions that had low cell numbers. Regarding the study as a whole: A weaker but faster secondary response was observed, peaking on day 5 versus 15. Post-booster repertoires again held most primary-vaccination clones (roughly 95% CD4, roughly 88% CD8).

TCR cDNA, made by 5'RACE template switching, carried an added universal primer site and UMIs. TCRdb re-called the 5' RACE reads through MiXCR, storing one row per CDR3 protein. This table holds some 600,000 distinct CDR3 sequences, 12% found once. Germline V gene lookup returns CDR1 KGHSH and CDR2 LQKENI. V shed 3 bases, J shed 5 bases, and the junction held 11 bases outside the gene matches. CDR3 length: 17 residues. Regarding this clonotype: Its antigen is as yet unknown.

The sequence was collected from a man aged 25 to 40 who received the YFV17D yellow fever vaccine. J is TRBJ2-3 and V is TRBV18; 10 bases map to TRBD2. Sequencing used PBMCs, obtained on the day of the yellow fever booster vaccination. The CDR3 loop is CASSPPYLAGVGDTQYF. The CDR3 DNA is TGTGCCAGCTCACCCCCTTATCTAGCGGGAGTAGGAGATACGCAGTATTTT.